The present TCR beta chain was sequenced within a study of T cells in Graves' hyperthyroidism and ophthalmopathy (dated by TCRdb to about 2019). Looking at the study overall: Peripheral blood was sampled at the time of initial diagnosis, prior to any treatment. The study also compared thyroid tissue and blood T-cell repertoires from 6 or 7 Graves' hyperthyroidism patients. The paper describes TCR Vbeta CDR3 sequencing of around 130 peripheral blood samples, made up of some 40 ophthalmopathy patients, 70 to 80 hyperthyroidism patients and 17 progressor patients. To identify TCR V-J signatures that set the groups apart, the researchers used a discovery cohort of about a hundred patients, made up of 40 to 45 with Graves' ophthalmopathy and some 60 with stable Graves' hyperthyroidism. Once sampling was done, hyperthyroidism patients were given methimazole at a starting dose of 30 mg daily, whereas ophthalmopathy patients were given high-dose intravenous methylprednisolone. Whether ophthalmopathy could be predicted prospectively was tested in an independent validation cohort made up of roughly 19 hyperthyroidism patients plus 17 patients who later progressed to ophthalmopathy. The 100 or so discovery patients were divided at random into training and test sets in a 7:3 ratio.

TCR beta CDR3 regions were amplified from RNA transcripts. The TCR CDR3 was subjected to a first round of RT-PCR using the HTBI primer set and the Qiagen OneStep RT-PCR kit. A second multiplex PCR round built the libraries, followed by size selection and purification. Sequencing of the libraries was done on an Illumina HiSeq2000 using paired-end 100 bp reads. For the original study's pipeline: SOAPnuke was used to process the raw data, with reads discarded if the reads contained adapters or uncalled bases, had a mean Phred below 15, or lacked an exact constant-primer or identifier match. High-quality paired reads were merged with COPE v1.2.5, and unique nucleotide sequences were defined as clonotypes. MiTCR v1.1 was used to align clonotypes to the IMGT TRBV, TRBD and TRBJ reference segments. The analysis included only V-J combinations with a frequency above 0.0001, which together covered about 99% of the repertoires. A TCS score was defined as the ratio of F50 (clonal expansion) to E x V (chaos), with BLOSUM62-based TCRdist applied between CDR3 peptides within each V-J. Welch's t-statistics and random forest reduced roughly 530 V-J features to 13, which were used in a naive Bayes classifier (R e1071). Starting from the raw public reads, TCRdb applied fastp trimming at Q25, assembled clones with MiXCR and retained in-frame beta chains. CDR3 protein duplicates are merged, each entry listing the most common genes and DNA. TCRdb assigned the V and J calls; the authors' analysis was not used. In this sample the table shows fewer than 450,000 distinct CDR3 sequences, about 17% of which occur a single time. The top ten clonotypes cover around a third of the sample.

CDR1 and CDR2 were assigned from the germline V gene as MNHNS and SASEGT. From cysteine to phenylalanine, the CDR3 is 15 amino acids long. This entry keeps only the CDR3 DNA: 45 bases, framed from base 1. Deletion took 3 bases off V and 0 bases off J, with a span of 8 bases between the germline ends. This clonotype was observed at least ten times. Its antigen is still unknown. Base qualities are not at hand, and no much larger clone is one base apart. Hyperthyroidism patients were newly diagnosed, with disease duration under 2 months, and aged 18 to 65 years. Any patient with an uncontrolled infection, another autoimmune disease, pregnancy or lactation was excluded. Diagnoses were established on the basis of clinical symptoms, serum thyroxine and TRAb, thyroid ultrasound, and orbital computed tomography. Blood from progressor patients was collected at the time of first diagnosis with hyperthyroidism, before any ophthalmopathy symptoms had appeared. Ficoll-Paque density gradient centrifugation was used to isolate PBMCs from 8.5 to 10 ml of fresh peripheral blood. Progressor patients were initially diagnosed with Graves' hyperthyroidism and developed ophthalmopathy during follow-up. Trizol reagent was used to extract total RNA, and RNA quality was then checked on an Agilent 2100 Bioanalyzer.

Study-wide findings and limitations: A model built on a 13 V-J signature distinguished ophthalmopathy from stable hyperthyroidism, reaching 85% to 90% sensitivity and around 81% specificity in cross-validation and 80%/75% in testing. Blood samples also contained most of the expanded thyroid clonotypes (frequency above 0.001), which suggests that blood repertoires may reflect thyroid immune responses. In validation, the model predicted progression to ophthalmopathy with about 71% sensitivity and around 72% specificity, a median of roughly seven months before onset. Sample size was not statistically predetermined, and blinding of investigators to group allocation was not performed.

Recombination joined TRBV6-1 with TRBJ2-2; the D gene is unclear. The sequence was obtained from a young woman with Graves' hyperthyroidism that later progressed to Graves' ophthalmopathy. Sequenced: blood. The DNA sequence reads TGTGCCAGCAGTGACTATGCGGCGAACACCGGGGAGCTGTTTTTT. It encodes CASSDYAANTGELFF.